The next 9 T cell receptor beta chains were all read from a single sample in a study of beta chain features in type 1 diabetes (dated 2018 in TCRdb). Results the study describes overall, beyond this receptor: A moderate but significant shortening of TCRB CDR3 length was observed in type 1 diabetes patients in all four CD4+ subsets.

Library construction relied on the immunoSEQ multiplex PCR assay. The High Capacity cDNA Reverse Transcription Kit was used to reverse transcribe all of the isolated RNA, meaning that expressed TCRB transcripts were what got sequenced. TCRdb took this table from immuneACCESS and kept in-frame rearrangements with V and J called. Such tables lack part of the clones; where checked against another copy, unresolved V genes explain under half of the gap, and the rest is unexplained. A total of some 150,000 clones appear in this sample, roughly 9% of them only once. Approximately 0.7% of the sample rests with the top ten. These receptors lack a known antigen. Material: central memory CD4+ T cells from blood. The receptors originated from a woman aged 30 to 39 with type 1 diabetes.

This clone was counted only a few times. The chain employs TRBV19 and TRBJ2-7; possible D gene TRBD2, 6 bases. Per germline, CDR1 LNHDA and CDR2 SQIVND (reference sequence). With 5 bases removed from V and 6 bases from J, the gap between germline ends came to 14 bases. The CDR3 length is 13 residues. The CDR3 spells CASSLNRESEQYF. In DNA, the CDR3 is TGTGCCAGTAGTTTAAACCGGGAGTCCGAGCAGTACTTC.

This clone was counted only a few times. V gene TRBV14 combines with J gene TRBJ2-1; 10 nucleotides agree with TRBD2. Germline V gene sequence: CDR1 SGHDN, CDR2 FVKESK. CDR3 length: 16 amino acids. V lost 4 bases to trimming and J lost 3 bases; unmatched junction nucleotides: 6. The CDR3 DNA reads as TGTGCCAGCAGCCCCCTTTTAGCGGGAGGCTACAATGAGCAGTTCTTC. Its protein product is CASSPLLAGGYNEQFF.

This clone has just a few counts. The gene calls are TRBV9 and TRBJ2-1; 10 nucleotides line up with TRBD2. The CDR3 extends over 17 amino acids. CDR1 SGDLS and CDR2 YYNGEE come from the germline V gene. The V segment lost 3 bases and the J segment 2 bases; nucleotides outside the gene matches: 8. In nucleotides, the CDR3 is TGTGCCAGCAGCGGGAAACTAGCGGGATTTACCTACAATGAGCAGTTCTTC. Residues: CASSGKLAGFTYNEQFF.

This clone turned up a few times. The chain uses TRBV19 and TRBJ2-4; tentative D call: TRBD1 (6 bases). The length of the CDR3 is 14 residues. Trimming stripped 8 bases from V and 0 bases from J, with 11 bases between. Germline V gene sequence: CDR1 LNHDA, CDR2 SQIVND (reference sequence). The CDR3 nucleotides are TGTGCCAGTCGGGACACTCTAGCCAAAAACATTCAGTACTTC. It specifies CASRDTLAKNIQYF.

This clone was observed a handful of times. As DNA, the CDR3 is TGCAGCGTGGTGACAGGGAATGGACATGGCTACACCTTC. It translates to CSVVTGNGHGYTF. The V and J genes are TRBV29-1 and TRBJ1-2; 7 bases are a match to TRBD1. With V trimmed by 6 bases and J by 6 bases, 10 bases remained unmatched. Germline V gene data show CDR1 as SQVTM and CDR2 as ANQGSEA. This CDR3 comprises 13 residues.

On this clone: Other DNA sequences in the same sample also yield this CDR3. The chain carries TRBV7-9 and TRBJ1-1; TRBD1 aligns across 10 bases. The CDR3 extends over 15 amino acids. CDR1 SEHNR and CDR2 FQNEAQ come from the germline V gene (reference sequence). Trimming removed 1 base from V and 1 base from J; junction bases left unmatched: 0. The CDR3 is CASSLGQGANTEAFF. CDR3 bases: TGTGCCAGCAGCTTAGGACAGGGGGCGAACACTGAAGCTTTCTTT.

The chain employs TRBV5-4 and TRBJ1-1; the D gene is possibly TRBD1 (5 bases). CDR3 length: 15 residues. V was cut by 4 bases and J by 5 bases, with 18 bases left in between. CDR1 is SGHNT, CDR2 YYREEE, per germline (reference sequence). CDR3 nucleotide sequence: TGTGCCAGCAGCCCCAAGGGGTCAGAGGTGACTGAAGCTTTCTTT. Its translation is CASSPKGSEVTEAFF. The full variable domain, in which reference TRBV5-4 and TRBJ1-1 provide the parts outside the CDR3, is ETGVTQSPTHLIKTRGQQVTLRCSSQSGHNTVSWYQQALGQGPQFIFQYYREEENGRGNFPPRFSGLQFPNYSSELNVNALELDDSALYLCASSPKGSEVTEAFFGQGTRLTVV.

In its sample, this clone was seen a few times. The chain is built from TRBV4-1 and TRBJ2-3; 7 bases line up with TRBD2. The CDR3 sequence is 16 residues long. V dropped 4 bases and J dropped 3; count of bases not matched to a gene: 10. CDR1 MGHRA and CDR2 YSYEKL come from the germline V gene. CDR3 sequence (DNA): TGCGCCAGCAGCCGTAGGGCGGGAGAGGGGACAGATACGCAGTATTTT. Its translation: CASSRRAGEGTDTQYF.

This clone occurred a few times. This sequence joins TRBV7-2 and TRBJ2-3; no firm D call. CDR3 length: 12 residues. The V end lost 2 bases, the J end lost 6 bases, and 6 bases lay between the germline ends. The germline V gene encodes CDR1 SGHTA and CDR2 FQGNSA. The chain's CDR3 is CASSLYSDTQYF. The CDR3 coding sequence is TGTGCCAGCAGCTTATATAGCGATACGCAGTATTTT.